This note documents a single TCR beta chain sequence. Repertoires were generated with immunoSEQ multiplex PCR, while TCRdb's copy carries only in-frame clones and drops some. The table shows about 54,000 clones, with roughly 86% occurring only once. The data derive from a study of OX40 agonist ivuxolimab in advanced cancers. Study as a whole: At roughly 83% male, the cohort had a mean age of about 60 years, ranging from about 23 to 79. Three individuals attained partial responses, comprising one hepatocellular carcinoma case and two cutaneous melanoma cases.

This sample comprised CD4+ or CD8+ T cells sorted from blood, obtained in a trial of the OX40 agonist ivuxolimab. This TCR was recovered from an adult with an advanced solid tumor such as melanoma, head and neck, liver or kidney cancer.

CDR3 region: CASSSPKGPGNVLTF. The CDR3 DNA reads TGTGCCAGCAGCTCCCCAAAAGGGCCGGGTAACGTCCTGACTTTC. V is TRBV7-2 and J is TRBJ2-6; D is unresolved. V was pared by 4 bases and J by 10 bases, with 17 bases between. Germline CDR1 SGHTA, CDR2 FQGNSA. CDR3 length: 15 residues.